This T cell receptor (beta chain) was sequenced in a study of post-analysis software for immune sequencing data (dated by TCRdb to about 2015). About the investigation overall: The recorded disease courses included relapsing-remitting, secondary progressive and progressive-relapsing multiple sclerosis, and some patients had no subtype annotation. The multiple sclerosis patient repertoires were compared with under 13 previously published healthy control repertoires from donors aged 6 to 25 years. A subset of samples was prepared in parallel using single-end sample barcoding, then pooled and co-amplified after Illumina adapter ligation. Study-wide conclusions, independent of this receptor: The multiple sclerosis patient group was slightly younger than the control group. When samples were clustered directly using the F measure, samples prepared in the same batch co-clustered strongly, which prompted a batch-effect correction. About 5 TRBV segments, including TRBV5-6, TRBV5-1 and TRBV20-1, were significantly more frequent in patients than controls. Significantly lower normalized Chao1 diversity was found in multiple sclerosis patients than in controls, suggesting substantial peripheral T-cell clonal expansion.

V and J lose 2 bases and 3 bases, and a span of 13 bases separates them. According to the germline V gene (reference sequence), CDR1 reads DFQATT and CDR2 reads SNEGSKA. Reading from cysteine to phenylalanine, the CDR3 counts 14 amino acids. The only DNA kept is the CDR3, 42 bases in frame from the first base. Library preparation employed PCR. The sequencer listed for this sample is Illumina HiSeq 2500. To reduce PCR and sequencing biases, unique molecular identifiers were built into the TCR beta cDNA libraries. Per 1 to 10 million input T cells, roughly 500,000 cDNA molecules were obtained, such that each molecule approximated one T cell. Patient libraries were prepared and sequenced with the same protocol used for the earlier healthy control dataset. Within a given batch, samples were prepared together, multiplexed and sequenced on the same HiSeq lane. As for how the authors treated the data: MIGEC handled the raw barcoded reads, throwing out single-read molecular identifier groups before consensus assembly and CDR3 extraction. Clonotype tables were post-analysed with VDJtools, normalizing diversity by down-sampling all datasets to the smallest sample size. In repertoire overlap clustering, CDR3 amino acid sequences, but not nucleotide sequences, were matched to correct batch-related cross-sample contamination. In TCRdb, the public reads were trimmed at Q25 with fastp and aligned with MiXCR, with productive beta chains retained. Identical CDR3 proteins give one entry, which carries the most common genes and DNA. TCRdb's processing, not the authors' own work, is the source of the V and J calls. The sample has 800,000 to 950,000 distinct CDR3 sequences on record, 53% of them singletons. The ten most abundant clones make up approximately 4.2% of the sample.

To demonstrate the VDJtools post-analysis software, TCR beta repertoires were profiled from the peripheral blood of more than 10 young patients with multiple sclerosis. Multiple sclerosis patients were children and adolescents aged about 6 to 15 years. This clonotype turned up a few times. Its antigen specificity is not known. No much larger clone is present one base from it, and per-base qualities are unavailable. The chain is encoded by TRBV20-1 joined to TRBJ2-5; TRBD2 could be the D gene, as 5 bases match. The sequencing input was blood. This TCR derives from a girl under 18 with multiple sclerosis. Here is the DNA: TGCAGTGCTAGAAACTGGAGGTCCAAAGAGACCCAGTACTTC. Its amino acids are CSARNWRSKETQYF.